Sequencing of this TCR beta chain was carried out in a study of shared clonotypes between healthy human individuals. General observations from the study: Generation probabilities were higher for clonotypes shared across all four sorted-subset donors than for unshared ones. Genetic and exposure-history diversity was limited by the few donors. Measured sharing among donors was expected to vary with sequencing depth.

As regards this clone: As yet, its antigen is unknown.

About 30,000 T cell genomes (around 200 ng DNA) went into each sorted-subset replicate. The method was immunoSEQ multiplex PCR; TCRdb's version includes in-frame clones alone and lacks a portion of them. This sample has hundreds of thousands of clones, with roughly 96% found just once. CD45RO-negative, CCR7-selected cells formed the naive CD8 fraction, which excluded terminally differentiated effector memory CD45RA+ cells. The J segment lost 4 bases and the V segment lost 6 bases, leaving 9 bases of the junction unmatched. Per germline, CDR1 MDHEN and CDR2 SYDVKM. The CDR3 is made up of 16 amino acids.

This receptor was taken from a woman between 25 and 40 years old in good health. The sample was naive CD8+ T cells sorted from blood. The chain joins TRBV28 to TRBJ2-2, with 9 nucleotides matching TRBD2. In DNA, the CDR3 is TGTGCCAGCAGAATTTTAGCGGGAGACACCACCGGGGAGCTGTTTTTT. It is translated as CASRILAGDTTGELFF.